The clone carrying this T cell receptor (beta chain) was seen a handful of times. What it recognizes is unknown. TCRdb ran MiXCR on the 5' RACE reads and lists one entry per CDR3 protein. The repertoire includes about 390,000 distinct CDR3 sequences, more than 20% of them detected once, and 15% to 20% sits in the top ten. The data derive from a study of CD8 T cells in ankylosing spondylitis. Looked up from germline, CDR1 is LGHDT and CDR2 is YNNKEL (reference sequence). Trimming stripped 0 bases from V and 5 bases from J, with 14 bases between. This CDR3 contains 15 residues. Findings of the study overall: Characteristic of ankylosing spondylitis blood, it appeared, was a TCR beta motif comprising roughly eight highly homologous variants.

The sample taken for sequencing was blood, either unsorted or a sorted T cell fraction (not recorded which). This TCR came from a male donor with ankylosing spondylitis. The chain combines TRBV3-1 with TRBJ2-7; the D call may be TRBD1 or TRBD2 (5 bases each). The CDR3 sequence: CASSQDSGRLNEQYF. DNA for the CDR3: TGTGCCAGCAGCCAAGATTCGGGGCGCTTAAACGAGCAGTACTTC.